This T cell receptor (beta chain) emerged from a study of early T cells in non-severe SARS-CoV-2 infection. Background on the study: The study sequenced bulk RNA from unsorted whole blood, with chains unpaired.

Individual cDNA molecules received unique molecular identifiers. One entry per CDR3 protein, called by TCRdb with MiXCR from the 5' RACE reads. The table records roughly 43,000 distinct CDR3 sequences, roughly 5% of them present only once. V shed 3 bases and J 6 bases; nucleotides not matched to a gene: 10. Germline assignment: CDR1 SEHNR and CDR2 FQNEAQ (reference sequence). CDR3 size: 16 residues. Only a few counts were recorded for this clonotype. Sequencing used whole blood, obtained at baseline. The TCR comes from an adult who was a healthcare worker with PCR-confirmed SARS-CoV-2 infection or an uninfected control (not recorded which). The chain employs TRBV7-9 and TRBJ2-5; 10 nucleotides match TRBD1. The CDR3: CASSFSTGGALQTQYF. CDR3 in DNA: TGTGCCAGCAGCTTCTCGACAGGGGGCGCTTTACAGACCCAGTACTTC. The full variable domain, its missing parts supplied by reference TRBV7-9 and TRBJ2-5, is DTGVSQNPRHKITKRGQNVTFRCDPISEHNRLYWYRQTLGQGPEFLTYFQNEAQLEKSRLLSDRFSAERPKGSFSTLEIQRTEQGDSAMYLCASSFSTGGALQTQYFGPGTRLLVL.